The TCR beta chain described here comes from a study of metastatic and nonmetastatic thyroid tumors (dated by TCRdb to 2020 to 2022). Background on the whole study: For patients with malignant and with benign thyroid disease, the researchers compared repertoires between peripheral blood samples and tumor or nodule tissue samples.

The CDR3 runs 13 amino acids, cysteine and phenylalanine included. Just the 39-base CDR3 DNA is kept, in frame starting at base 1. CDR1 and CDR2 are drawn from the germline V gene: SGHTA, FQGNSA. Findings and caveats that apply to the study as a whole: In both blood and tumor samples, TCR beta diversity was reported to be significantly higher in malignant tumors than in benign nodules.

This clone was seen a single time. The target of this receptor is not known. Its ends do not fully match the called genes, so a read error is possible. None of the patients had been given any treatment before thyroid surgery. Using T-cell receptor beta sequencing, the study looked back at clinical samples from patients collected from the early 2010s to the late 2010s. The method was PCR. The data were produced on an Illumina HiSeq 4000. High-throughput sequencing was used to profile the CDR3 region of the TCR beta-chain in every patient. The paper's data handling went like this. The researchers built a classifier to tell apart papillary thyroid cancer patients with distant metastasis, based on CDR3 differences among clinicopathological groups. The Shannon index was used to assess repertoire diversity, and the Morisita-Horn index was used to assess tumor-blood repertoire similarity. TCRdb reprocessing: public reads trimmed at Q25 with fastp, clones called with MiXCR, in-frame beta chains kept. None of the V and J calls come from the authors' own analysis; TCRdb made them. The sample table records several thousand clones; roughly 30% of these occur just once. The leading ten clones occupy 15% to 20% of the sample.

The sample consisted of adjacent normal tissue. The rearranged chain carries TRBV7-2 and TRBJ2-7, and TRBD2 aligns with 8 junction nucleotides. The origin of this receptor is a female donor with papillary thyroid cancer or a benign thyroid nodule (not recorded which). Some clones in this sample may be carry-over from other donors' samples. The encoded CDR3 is CVSSLFSGGEQYF. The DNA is TGTGTCAGCAGCTTATTCTCGGGAGGGGAGCAGTACTTC.